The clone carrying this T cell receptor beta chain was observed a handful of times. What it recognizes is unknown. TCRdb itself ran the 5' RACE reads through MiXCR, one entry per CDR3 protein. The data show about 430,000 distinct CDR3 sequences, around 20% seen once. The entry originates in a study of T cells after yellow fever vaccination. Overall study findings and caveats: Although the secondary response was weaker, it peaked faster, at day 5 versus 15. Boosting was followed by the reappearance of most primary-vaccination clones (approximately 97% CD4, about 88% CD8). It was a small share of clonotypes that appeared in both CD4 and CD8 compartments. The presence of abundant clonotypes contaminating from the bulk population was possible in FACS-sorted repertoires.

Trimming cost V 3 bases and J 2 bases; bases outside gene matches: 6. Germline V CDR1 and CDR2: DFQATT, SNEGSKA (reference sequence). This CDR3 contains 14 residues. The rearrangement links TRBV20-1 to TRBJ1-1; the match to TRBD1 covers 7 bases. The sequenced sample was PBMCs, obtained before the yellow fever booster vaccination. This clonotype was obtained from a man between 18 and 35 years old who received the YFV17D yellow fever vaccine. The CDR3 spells CSARQGTVNTEAFF. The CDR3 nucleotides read TGCAGTGCTAGGCAAGGGACAGTTAACACTGAAGCTTTCTTT.